Below, 11 T cell receptor beta chains from the same sample are listed, as sequenced in a study of T cell repertoires in cytomegalovirus infection. No antigens are known for them. TCRdb independently ran MiXCR on the reads; one entry per CDR3 protein. The table includes roughly 800,000 distinct CDR3 sequences, 25% to 35% detected once. This sample comprised cultured CD8+ T cells from PBMCs, obtained from culture after CMV antigen stimulation. The source is a human donor in good health (CMV status not recorded). Some clones in this sample may be carry-over from other donors' samples.

The V gene is TRBV9, the J gene TRBJ2-1, with 7 positions matching TRBD1. After removal of 3 bases from V and 6 bases from J, the junction contained 9 bases not matched to a gene. The CDR3 is made up of 15 amino acids. The germline CDR1 and CDR2 sequences are SGDLS and YYNGEE. CDR3 loop: CASSGQTGPGNEQFF. CDR3 bases: TGTGCCAGCAGCGGTCAGACAGGGCCCGGCAATGAGCAGTTCTTC.

J is TRBJ2-2 and V is TRBV6-1; perhaps TRBD2 as D (5 bases). Germline-derived CDR1 and CDR2 are MNHNS and SASEGT. CDR3 length equals 15 residues. V lost 4 bases and J 0 bases, leaving 9 bases between the germline ends. The CDR3: CASSGLTANTGELFF. The CDR3 DNA follows: TGTGCCAGCAGTGGACTAACAGCGAACACCGGGGAGCTGTTTTTT.

This clonotype was picked up many times. The chain recombines TRBV7-6 with TRBJ2-1; no reliable D call. The germline V and J ends were trimmed by 0 bases and 0 bases, with 15 bases remaining between them. Germline-derived CDR1 and CDR2 are SGHVS and FNYEAQ. The CDR3 extends over 18 amino acids. For the CDR3, the DNA is TGTGCCAGCAGCTTAGCGACATTCGACACCGCCTCCTACAATGAGCAGTTCTTC. This sequence encodes CASSLATFDTASYNEQFF.

This clonotype was counted only a few times. The chain has TRBV7-8 and TRBJ2-3, with D tentatively TRBD2 (5 bases). Trimming took 6 bases from V and 0 from J, leaving 16 bases between them. CDR3 length: 16 residues. CDR1 and CDR2 from the germline V gene are SGHVS and FQNEAQ. The CDR3, as DNA: TGTGCCAGCAGAGTTAAGGGAGACAAGAGCACAGATACGCAGTATTTT. Translated: CASRVKGDKSTDTQYF.

This clonotype was counted at least ten times. The chain is built from TRBV12-3 or TRBV12-4 and TRBJ2-5; possible D gene TRBD1, 5 bases. This CDR3 is 16 amino acids long. The germline V and J ends were trimmed by 5 bases and 1 base, with 17 bases remaining between them. The CDR3 reads CASSQSDGQIQETQYF. The CDR3 DNA follows: TGTGCCAGCAGTCAGAGCGATGGACAAATCCAAGAGACCCAGTACTTC.

V gene TRBV6-2 or TRBV6-3 combines with J gene TRBJ1-2; TRBD1 matches 8 bases. Germline assignment: CDR1 MNHEY and CDR2 SVGEGT. V was clipped by 7 bases and J by 5 bases; unmatched bases: 6. CDR3 length equals 13 residues. The CDR3 protein is CASNAGQVYGYTF. The CDR3 bases are TGTGCCAGCAATGCGGGACAGGTTTATGGCTACACCTTC.

This chain connects TRBV7-6 to TRBJ1-3; 7 bases fit TRBD1. The CDR3 contains 16 residues. After removal of 5 bases from V and 1 base from J, the junction contained 8 bases not matched to a gene. Germline CDR1 reads SGHVS; CDR2 reads FNYEAQ. CDR3 region: CASSHYRTGSGNTIYF. The CDR3 nucleotides are TGTGCCAGCAGCCACTATCGGACAGGTTCTGGAAACACCATATATTTT.

This chain links TRBV4-1 with TRBJ2-3, with D unresolved. The CDR3 is 14 residues long. V lost 6 bases to trimming and J lost 0 bases, with 10 bases between them. The V gene's germline CDR1 is MGHRA and CDR2 YSYEKL. The CDR3 coding sequence is TGCGCCAGCAGACACAGACTCAGCACAGATACGCAGTATTTT. This sequence encodes CASRHRLSTDTQYF.

V is TRBV12-3 or TRBV12-4 and J is TRBJ2-2; D may be TRBD2 (5 bases). This CDR3 contains 13 residues. Between the trimmed V and J ends, which lost 10 bases and 7 bases, there was a span of 16 bases. CDR3 amino acids: CATQPGVLGELFF. The DNA for the CDR3 is TGTGCCACACAACCCGGGGTTCTCGGGGAGCTGTTTTTT.

This clonotype was observed a single time. A much larger clone sits a single nucleotide away, making a read error possible. V and J are TRBV7-6 and TRBJ1-2; D call uncertain. This CDR3 spans 13 amino acids. V gave up 3 bases and J gave up 10 bases, with 15 bases separating them. Germline values: CDR1 SGHVS, CDR2 FNYEAQ. The CDR3 region has the DNA TGTGCCAGCAGCTTCCGGGCCGGGGATGACTACACCTTC. Encoded protein: CASSFRAGDDYTF.

This clonotype was seen ten or more times. The chain carries TRBV7-6 and TRBJ2-3; perhaps TRBD1 as D (6 bases). Between the trimmed V and J ends, which lost 2 bases and 1 base, there was a span of 7 bases. This CDR3 spans 14 amino acids. Germline CDR1 SGHVS, CDR2 FNYEAQ. The CDR3 sequence: CASSLRQGTDTQYF. CDR3 sequence (DNA): TGTGCCAGCAGCTTAAGACAGGGCACAGATACGCAGTATTTT.